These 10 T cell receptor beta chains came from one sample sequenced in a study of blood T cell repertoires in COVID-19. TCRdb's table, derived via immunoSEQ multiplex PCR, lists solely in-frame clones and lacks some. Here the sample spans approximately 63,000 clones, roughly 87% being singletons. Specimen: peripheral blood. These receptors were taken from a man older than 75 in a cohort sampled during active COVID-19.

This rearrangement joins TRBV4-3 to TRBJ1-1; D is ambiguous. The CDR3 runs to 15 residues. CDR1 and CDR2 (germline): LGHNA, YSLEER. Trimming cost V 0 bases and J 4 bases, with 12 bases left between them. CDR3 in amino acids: CASSQDGRDSTEAFF. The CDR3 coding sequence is TGCGCCAGCAGCCAAGACGGACGGGATAGCACTGAAGCTTTCTTT.

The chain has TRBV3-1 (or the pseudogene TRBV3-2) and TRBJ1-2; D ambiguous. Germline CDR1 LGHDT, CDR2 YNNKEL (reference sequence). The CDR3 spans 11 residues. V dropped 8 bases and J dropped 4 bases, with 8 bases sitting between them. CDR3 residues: CASEGAYGYTF. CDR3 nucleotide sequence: TGTGCCAGCGAGGGAGCCTATGGCTACACCTTC.

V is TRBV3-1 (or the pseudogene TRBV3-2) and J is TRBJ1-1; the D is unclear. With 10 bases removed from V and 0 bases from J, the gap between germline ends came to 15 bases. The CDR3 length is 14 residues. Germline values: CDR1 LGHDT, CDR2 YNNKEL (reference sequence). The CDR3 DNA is TGTGCCACCCAAGGCGGGTTGATGAACACTGAAGCTTTCTTT. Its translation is CATQGGLMNTEAFF.

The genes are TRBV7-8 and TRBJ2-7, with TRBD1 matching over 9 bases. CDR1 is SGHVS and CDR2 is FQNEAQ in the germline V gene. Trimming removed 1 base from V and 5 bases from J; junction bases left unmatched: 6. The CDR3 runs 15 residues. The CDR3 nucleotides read TGTGCCAGCAGCTTAGTGGCGACAGGGGGTCACGAGCAGTACTTC. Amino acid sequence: CASSLVATGGHEQYF. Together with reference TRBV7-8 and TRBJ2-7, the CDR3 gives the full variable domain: GAGVSQSPRYKVAKRGQDVALRCDPISGHVSLFWYQQALGQGPEFLTYFQNEAQLDKSGLPSDRFFAERPEGSVSTLKIQRTQQEDSAVYLCASSLVATGGHEQYFGPGTRLTVT.

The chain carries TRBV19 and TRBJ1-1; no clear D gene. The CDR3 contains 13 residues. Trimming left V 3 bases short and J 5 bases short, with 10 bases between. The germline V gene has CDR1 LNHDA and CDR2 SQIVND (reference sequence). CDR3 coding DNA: TGTGCCAGTAGTATCATCCTTACAACTGAAGCTTTCTTT. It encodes CASSIILTTEAFF.

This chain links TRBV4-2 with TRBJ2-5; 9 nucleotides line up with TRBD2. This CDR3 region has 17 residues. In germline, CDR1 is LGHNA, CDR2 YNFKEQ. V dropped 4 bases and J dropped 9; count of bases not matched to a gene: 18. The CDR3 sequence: CASSPPASGEAFGAQYF. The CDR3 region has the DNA TGTGCCAGCAGCCCCCCAGCTAGCGGGGAGGCTTTTGGGGCCCAGTACTTC.

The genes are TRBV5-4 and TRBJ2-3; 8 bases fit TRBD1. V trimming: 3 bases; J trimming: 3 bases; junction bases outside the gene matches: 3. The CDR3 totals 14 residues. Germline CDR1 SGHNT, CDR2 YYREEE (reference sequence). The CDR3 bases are TGTGCCAGCAGCTCCGGACAGGGAACAGATACGCAGTATTTT. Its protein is CASSSGQGTDTQYF.

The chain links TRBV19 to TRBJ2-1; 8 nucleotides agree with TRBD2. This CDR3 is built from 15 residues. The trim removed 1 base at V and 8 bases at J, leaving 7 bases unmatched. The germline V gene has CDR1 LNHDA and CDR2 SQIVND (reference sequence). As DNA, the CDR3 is TGTGCCAGTAGTATAGGGCTAGCGGGTGAGGATGAGCAGTTCTTC. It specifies CASSIGLAGEDEQFF.

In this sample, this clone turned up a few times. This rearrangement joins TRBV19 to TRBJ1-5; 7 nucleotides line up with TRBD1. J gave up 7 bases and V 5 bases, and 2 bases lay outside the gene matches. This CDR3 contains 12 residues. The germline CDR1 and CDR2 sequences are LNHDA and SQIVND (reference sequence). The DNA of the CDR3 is TGTGCCAGTAGTGACAGGGTCCAGCCCCAGCATTTT. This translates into CASSDRVQPQHF.

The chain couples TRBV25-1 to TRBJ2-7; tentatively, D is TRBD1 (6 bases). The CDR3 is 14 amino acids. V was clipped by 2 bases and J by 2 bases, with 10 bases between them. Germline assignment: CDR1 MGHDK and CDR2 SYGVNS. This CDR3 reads CASSEESGAYEQYF. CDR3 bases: TGTGCCAGCAGTGAAGAATCAGGGGCCTACGAGCAGTACTTC.